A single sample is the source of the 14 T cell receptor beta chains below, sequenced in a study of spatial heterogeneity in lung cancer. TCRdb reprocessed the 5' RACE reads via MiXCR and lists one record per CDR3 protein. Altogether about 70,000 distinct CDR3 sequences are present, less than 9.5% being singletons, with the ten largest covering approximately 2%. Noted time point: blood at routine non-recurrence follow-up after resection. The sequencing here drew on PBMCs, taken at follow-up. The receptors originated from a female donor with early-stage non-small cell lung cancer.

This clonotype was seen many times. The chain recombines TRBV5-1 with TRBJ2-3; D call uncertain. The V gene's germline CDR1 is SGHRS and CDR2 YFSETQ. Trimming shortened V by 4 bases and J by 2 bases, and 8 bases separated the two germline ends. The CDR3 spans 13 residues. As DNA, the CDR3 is TGCGCCAGCAGCATAGGGCCCACAGATACGCAGTATTTT. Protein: CASSIGPTDTQYF.

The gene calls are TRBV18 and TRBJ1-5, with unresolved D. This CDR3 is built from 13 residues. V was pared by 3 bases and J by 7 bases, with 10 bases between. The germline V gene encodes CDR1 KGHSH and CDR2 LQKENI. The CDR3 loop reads CASSPDPGQPQHF. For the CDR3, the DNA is TGTGCCAGCTCACCTGATCCCGGGCAGCCCCAGCATTTT.

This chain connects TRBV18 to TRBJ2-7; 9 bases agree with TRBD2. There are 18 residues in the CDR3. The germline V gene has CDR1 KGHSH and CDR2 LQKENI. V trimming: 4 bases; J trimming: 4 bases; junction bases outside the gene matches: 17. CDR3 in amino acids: CASSRSPALAGLPYEQYF. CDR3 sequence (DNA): TGTGCCAGCTCACGGTCCCCGGCCCTAGCGGGACTTCCATACGAGCAGTACTTC.

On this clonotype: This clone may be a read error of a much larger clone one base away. CDR3: CASDKQGGPFF. CDR3 DNA: TGTGCCAGCGACAAACAGGGGGGACCGTTCTTC. The chain has TRBV12-3 or TRBV12-4 and TRBJ2-1, with 8 bases aligning to TRBD1. V trimming: 8 bases; J trimming: 15 bases; junction bases outside the gene matches: 9. CDR3 size: 11 residues.

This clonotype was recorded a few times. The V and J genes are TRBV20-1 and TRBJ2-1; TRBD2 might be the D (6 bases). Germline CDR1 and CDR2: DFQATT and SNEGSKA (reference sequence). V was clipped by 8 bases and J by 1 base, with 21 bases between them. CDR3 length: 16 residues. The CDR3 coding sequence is TGCAGTTCCGGAGCCCGGGACTGGGGATCCTACAATGAGCAGTTCTTC. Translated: CSSGARDWGSYNEQFF.

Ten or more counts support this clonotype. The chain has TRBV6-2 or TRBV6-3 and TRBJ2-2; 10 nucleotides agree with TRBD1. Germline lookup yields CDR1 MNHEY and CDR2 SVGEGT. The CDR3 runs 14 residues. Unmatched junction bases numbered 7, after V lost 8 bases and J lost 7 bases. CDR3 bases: TGTGCCAGCTCCTCCGGGACAGGGGTCGGGGAGCTGTTTTTT. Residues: CASSSGTGVGELFF.

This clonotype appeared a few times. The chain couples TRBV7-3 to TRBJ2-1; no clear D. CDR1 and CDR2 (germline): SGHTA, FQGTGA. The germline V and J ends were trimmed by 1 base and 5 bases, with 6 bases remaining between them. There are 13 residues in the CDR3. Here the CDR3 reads CASSLSQNNEQFF. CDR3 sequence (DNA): TGTGCCAGCAGCTTAAGCCAAAACAATGAGCAGTTCTTC.

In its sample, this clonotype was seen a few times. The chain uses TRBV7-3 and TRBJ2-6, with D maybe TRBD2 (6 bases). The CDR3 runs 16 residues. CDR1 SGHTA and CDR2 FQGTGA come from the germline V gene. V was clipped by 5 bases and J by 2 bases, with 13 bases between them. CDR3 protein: CASSPTAGPGANVLTF. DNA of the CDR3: TGTGCCAGCAGCCCTACGGCGGGGCCTGGGGCCAACGTCCTGACTTTC.

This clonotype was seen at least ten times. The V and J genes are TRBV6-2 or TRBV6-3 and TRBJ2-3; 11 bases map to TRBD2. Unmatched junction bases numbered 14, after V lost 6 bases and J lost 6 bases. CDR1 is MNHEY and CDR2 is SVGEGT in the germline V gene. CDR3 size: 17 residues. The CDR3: CASSQSGTSGIMDTQYF. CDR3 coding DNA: TGTGCCAGCAGCCAATCCGGGACTAGCGGAATTATGGATACGCAGTATTTT.

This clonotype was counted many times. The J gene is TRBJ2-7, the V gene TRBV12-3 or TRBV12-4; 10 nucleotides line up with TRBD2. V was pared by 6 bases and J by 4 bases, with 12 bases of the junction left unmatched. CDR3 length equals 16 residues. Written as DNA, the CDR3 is TGTGCCAGCAGACCCCGGACTAGCGGAAAGAAGTACGAGCAGTACTTC. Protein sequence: CASRPRTSGKKYEQYF.

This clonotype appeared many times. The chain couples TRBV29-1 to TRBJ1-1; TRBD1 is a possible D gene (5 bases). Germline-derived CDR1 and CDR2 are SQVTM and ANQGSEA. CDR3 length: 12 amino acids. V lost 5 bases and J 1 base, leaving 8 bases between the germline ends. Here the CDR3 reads CSVLQENTEAFF. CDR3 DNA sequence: TGCAGCGTTTTACAGGAGAACACTGAAGCTTTCTTT.

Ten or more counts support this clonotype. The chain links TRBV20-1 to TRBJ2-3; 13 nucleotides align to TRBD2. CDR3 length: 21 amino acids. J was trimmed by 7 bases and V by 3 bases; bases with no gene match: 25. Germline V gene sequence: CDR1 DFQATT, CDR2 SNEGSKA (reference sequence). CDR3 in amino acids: CSASEIGLAGDVNFLPYTQYF. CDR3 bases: TGCAGTGCTAGTGAAATTGGACTAGCGGGAGATGTAAATTTCTTGCCGTATACGCAGTATTTT.

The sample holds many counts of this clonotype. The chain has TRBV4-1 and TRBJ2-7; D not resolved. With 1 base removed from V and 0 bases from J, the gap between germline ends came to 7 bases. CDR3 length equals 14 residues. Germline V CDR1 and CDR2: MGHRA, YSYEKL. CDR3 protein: CASSQVGSSYEQYF. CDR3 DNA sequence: TGCGCCAGCAGCCAAGTGGGCAGCTCCTACGAGCAGTACTTC.

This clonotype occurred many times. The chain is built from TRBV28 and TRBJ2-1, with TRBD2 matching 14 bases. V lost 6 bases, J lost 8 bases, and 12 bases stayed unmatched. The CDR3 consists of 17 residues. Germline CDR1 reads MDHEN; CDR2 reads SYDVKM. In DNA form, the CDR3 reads TGTGCCAGCAGCCATCAGGAGGGACTAGCGGGAGCCTATGAGCAGTTCTTC. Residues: CASSHQEGLAGAYEQFF. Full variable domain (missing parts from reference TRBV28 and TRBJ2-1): DVKVTQSSRYLVKRTGEKVFLECVQDMDHENMFWYRQDPGLGLRLIYFSYDVKMKEKGDIPEGYSVSREKKERFSLILESASTNQTSMYLCASSHQEGLAGAYEQFFGPGTRLTVL.